What follows are 11 T cell receptor beta chains derived from one specimen sequenced in a study of shared clonotypes between healthy human individuals (TCRdb year 2020). CD8 naive samples were CD45RO-negative cells positively selected for CCR7, giving a CD45RA+CCR7+ population that excluded TemRA cells. Libraries were built with the immunoSEQ multiplex PCR assay. TCRdb's version of the immuneACCESS table is confined to in-frame rearrangements and falls short of the full clone set. An unresolved V gene accounts for under half of the shortfall where checked; the remainder is of unknown origin. For this sample the table gives approximately 2,000,000 clones, of which around 93% were detected only once. Jointly, the top ten make up around 1.8% of the sample. Sequencing input: naive CD8+ T cells from PBMCs. What this sample's cell subset or site label stands for: CD45RA+CCR7+. These receptors were taken from a man aged 18 to 30 in good health. Some clones in this sample may be carry-over from other donors' samples.

The chain combines TRBV7-9 with TRBJ2-5; TRBD1 is a possible D gene (6 bases). V lost 4 bases and J 6 bases, leaving 15 bases between the germline ends. The CDR3 is 14 residues long. Germline V gives CDR1 SEHNR, CDR2 FQNEAQ (reference sequence). The CDR3 DNA is TGTGCCAGCAGCTCCGGACAGTCAGAACAGACCCAGTACTTC. This codes for CASSSGQSEQTQYF.

In this sample, this clone turned up a few times. The J gene is TRBJ2-2, the V gene TRBV9, with TRBD2 as a possible D gene (5 bases). The CDR3 runs 15 residues. The germline V gene has CDR1 SGDLS and CDR2 YYNGEE. V lost 5 bases to trimming and J lost 2 bases, with 13 bases between them. DNA for the CDR3: TGTGCCAGCAGTAAGGACCGGGGAAACACCGGGGAGCTGTTTTTT. It yields the protein CASSKDRGNTGELFF.

The J gene is TRBJ2-7, the V gene TRBV6-5; TRBD1 agrees at 8 bases. The V gene's germline CDR1 is MNHEY and CDR2 SVGAGI. The CDR3 runs to 13 residues. Trimming took 2 bases from V and 9 from J; bases not matched to a gene: 6. CDR3 loop: CASSYTGTGGQYF. The CDR3 coding sequence is TGTGCCAGCAGTTACACAGGGACAGGAGGGCAGTACTTC.

This clone was detected only once. The J gene is TRBJ2-2, the V gene TRBV6-5; unclear D gene. Trimming removed 2 bases at V and 3 bases at J, with 10 bases between. CDR1 and CDR2 (germline): MNHEY, SVGAGI. This CDR3 contains 15 residues. The CDR3 protein is CASSYINPDTGELFF. The CDR3 region has the DNA TGTGCCAGCAGTTACATCAACCCCGACACCGGGGAGCTGTTTTTT.

V gene TRBV5-4 combines with J gene TRBJ2-1, with unresolved D. This CDR3 is 13 amino acids long. Looked up from germline, CDR1 is SGHNT and CDR2 is YYREEE (reference sequence). With 4 bases removed from V and 10 bases from J, the gap between germline ends came to 15 bases. The CDR3 loop is CASSPNPQEEQFF. CDR3 bases: TGTGCCAGCAGCCCTAATCCCCAGGAGGAGCAGTTCTTC.

The chain joins TRBV29-1 to TRBJ2-1; TRBD2 matches at 9 bases. The germline gives CDR1 SQVTM, CDR2 ANQGSEA. This CDR3 is built from 13 residues. J was trimmed by 4 bases and V by 7 bases; bases with no gene match: 5. The chain's CDR3 is CSATGLAYNEQFF. The CDR3, as DNA: TGCAGCGCTACGGGACTAGCATACAATGAGCAGTTCTTC.

The V gene is TRBV5-4, the J gene TRBJ2-3; 13 nucleotides match TRBD2. CDR1 is SGHNT, CDR2 YYREEE, per germline (reference sequence). The CDR3 extends over 19 amino acids. V was clipped by 2 bases and J by 3 bases; unmatched bases: 12. In nucleotides, the CDR3 is TGTGCCAGCAGCTTATGGTGGACTAGCGGGAGCGGTAGGACAGATACGCAGTATTTT. Translated, it gives CASSLWWTSGSGRTDTQYF.

The chain joins TRBV7-8 to TRBJ2-3; D unresolved. Germline CDR1 is SGHVS and CDR2 is FQNEAQ. Trimming stripped 2 bases from V and 4 bases from J, with 13 bases between. The CDR3 contains 15 residues. CDR3 amino acids: CASSLSRQYADTQYF. The CDR3 DNA reads as TGTGCCAGCAGCTTATCGCGGCAGTACGCAGATACGCAGTATTTT.

V gene TRBV27 combines with J gene TRBJ2-3, with D perhaps TRBD1 or TRBD2 (6 bases each). There are 17 residues in the CDR3. Deletions cut 6 bases from V and 5 bases from J, with 24 bases between. From germline, CDR1 is MNHEY and CDR2 SMNVEV (reference sequence). CDR3 DNA: TGTGCCAGCAGCCGGGCCGAGGTGAGGGGGGTCGGAGATACGCAGTATTTT. Protein product: CASSRAEVRGVGDTQYF.

The chain couples TRBV28 to TRBJ1-2; D perhaps matches TRBD1 (5 bases). From germline, CDR1 is MDHEN and CDR2 SYDVKM. The CDR3 is 13 amino acids. Trimming left V 4 bases short and J 6 bases short, with 12 bases between. CDR3 DNA: TGTGCCAGCAGTTGGGGGGGTCAGGATGGCTACACCTTC. It is translated as CASSWGGQDGYTF.

The V gene is TRBV7-9, the J gene TRBJ1-2; 7 bases align to TRBD1. V lost 1 base and J lost 2; bases outside the gene matches: 16. CDR1 is SEHNR, CDR2 FQNEAQ, per germline (reference sequence). There are 19 residues in the CDR3. The CDR3 region is CASSLGERERQGRNYGYTF. The CDR3 nucleotides are TGTGCCAGCAGCTTAGGGGAAAGGGAAAGACAGGGAAGAAACTATGGCTACACCTTC.